The entry that follows covers one T cell receptor beta chain sequence. Germline assignment: CDR1 LGHDT and CDR2 YNNKEL (reference sequence). V gave up 0 bases and J gave up 6 bases, with 12 bases separating them. The CDR3 contains 15 residues. The sample comes from a study of identical twins. TCRdb used MiXCR to reprocess the 5' RACE reads, holding one entry per CDR3 protein. The repertoire holds about 470,000 distinct CDR3 sequences, approximately 24% seen once, with about 2.9% in the top ten. Another study also made use of these data, one on T cells expressing NK-cell markers.

Specimen: CD4+ T cells sorted from blood. This sequence originates from a woman aged 18-35 years in good health. The chain has TRBV3-1 and TRBJ2-1, with unresolved D. CDR3 loop: CASSQDLSASNEQFF. The CDR3 nucleotides are TGTGCCAGCAGCCAAGATCTTTCCGCATCCAATGAGCAGTTCTTC.